The 5 T cell receptor beta chains below come from one sample, sequenced in a study of cytomegalovirus exposure and HLA in healthy donors. The primer mix had 60 Vbeta and 13 Jbeta primers. Sequencing was performed with immunoSEQ multiplex PCR; in TCRdb, only in-frame clones are kept and a portion is missing. The sample gives approximately 68,000 clones, approximately 77% of which show up once; around 7.4% is in the top ten. Sequenced sample: PBMCs. The receptor set was obtained from a woman aged 25 to 45 in good health and CMV-seropositive.

The chain is built from TRBV7-9 and TRBJ2-7; TRBD1 might be the D (9 bases). The length of the CDR3 is 19 residues. Trimming removed 3 bases from V and 7 bases from J, with 31 bases in between. CDR1 is SEHNR and CDR2 is FQNEAQ in the germline V gene (reference sequence). CDR3 bases: TGTGCCAGCAGCTTCCCGACAGGGGGTATGAGTAGCGGGATGTGGGAGCAGTACTTC. This encodes CASSFPTGGMSSGMWEQYF.

This clone has just one count. This chain joins TRBV30 and TRBJ2-7, with TRBD2 matching 12 bases. The CDR3 has 14 residues. Germline V gene sequence: CDR1 GTSNPN, CDR2 SVGIG (reference sequence). Trimming took 3 bases from V and 5 from J; bases not matched to a gene: 5. The CDR3 region has the DNA TGTGCCTGGAGGGGGACTAGCGGGTACAACGAGCAGTACTTC. This sequence encodes CAWRGTSGYNEQYF.

The chain links TRBV15 to TRBJ1-5; D perhaps matches TRBD1 (6 bases). Germline values: CDR1 LNHNV, CDR2 YYDKDF (reference sequence). V shed 5 bases and J shed 5 bases, with 25 bases lying between them. The CDR3 loop spans 18 amino acids. This chain's CDR3 is CATSAFTGSKALDQPQHF. The CDR3 region has the DNA TGTGCCACCAGCGCCTTCACAGGGTCTAAGGCCCTCGATCAGCCCCAGCATTTT.

This clone has just a few counts. V usage is TRBV15 and J usage is TRBJ2-5, with D maybe TRBD2 (5 bases). Germline V lookup: CDR1 LNHNV, CDR2 YYDKDF (reference sequence). V was pared by 3 bases and J by 4 bases, with 12 bases between. CDR3 length equals 14 residues. CDR3 in DNA: TGTGCCACCAGCAGCGCCGGGGAAATAGAGACCCAGTACTTC. Its translation: CATSSAGEIETQYF.

The count of this clone is one. The V gene is TRBV7-3, the J gene TRBJ2-1; TRBD2 matches 11 bases. Germline V lookup: CDR1 SGHTA, CDR2 FQGTGA. The CDR3 consists of 17 residues. V lost 5 bases, J lost 6 bases, and 12 bases stayed unmatched. CDR3 sequence: CASSPTRTSGFINEQFF. CDR3 DNA: TGTGCCAGCAGCCCCACCCGGACTAGCGGGTTTATCAATGAGCAGTTCTTC.